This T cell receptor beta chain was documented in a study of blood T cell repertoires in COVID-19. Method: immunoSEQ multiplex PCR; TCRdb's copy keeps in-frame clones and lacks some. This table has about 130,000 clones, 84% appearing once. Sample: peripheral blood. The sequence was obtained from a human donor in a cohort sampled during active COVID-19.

CDR3 protein: CASSLRETSTDTQYF. The CDR3 DNA follows: TGTGCCAGCAGCTTACGCGAAACTAGCACAGATACGCAGTATTTT. V usage is TRBV7-9 and J usage is TRBJ2-3; no clear D. From germline, CDR1 is SEHNR and CDR2 FQNEAQ (reference sequence). Trimming took off 2 bases at V and 0 bases at J, with 9 bases between the two ends. This CDR3 is 15 amino acids long.